This passage covers 21 T cell receptor beta chains from one sample sequenced in a study of spatial heterogeneity in lung cancer. Time point noted: sample taken at primary tumor resection. Unsorted samples of tumor, nontumor lung or frozen PBMC had their whole RNA sequenced. TCRdb analysed the 5' RACE reads with MiXCR anew, one entry per CDR3 protein. The sample lists around 25,000 distinct CDR3 sequences; over 10% were seen once. The sequenced sample was PBMCs, obtained at surgery. These receptors all stem from a female donor with early-stage non-small cell lung cancer.

This clonotype appeared many times. The gene calls are TRBV6-2 or TRBV6-3 and TRBJ2-1; D not resolved. V was trimmed by 2 bases and J by 0 bases, leaving 11 bases between them. The CDR3 runs to 16 residues. Germline V CDR1 and CDR2: MNHEY, SVGEGT. The CDR3 sequence: CASSYPASGSYNEQFF. The DNA of the CDR3 is TGTGCCAGCAGTTACCCCGCTTCGGGCTCCTACAATGAGCAGTTCTTC.

In its sample, this clonotype was seen many times. V usage is TRBV28 and J usage is TRBJ2-7; D possibly corresponds to TRBD1 (6 bases). Germline-derived CDR1 and CDR2 are MDHEN and SYDVKM. This CDR3 region has 16 residues. The germline V and J ends were trimmed by 4 bases and 0 bases, with 16 bases remaining between them. The CDR3 DNA sequence: TGTGCCAGCAGTTCCGACAGGTCGTACAGCTCCTACGAGCAGTACGTC. Protein sequence: CASSSDRSYSSYEQYV.

This clonotype was seen ten or more times. V gene TRBV27 combines with J gene TRBJ1-6; D remains ambiguous. Deletions cut 5 bases from V and 7 bases from J, with 15 bases between. CDR1 is MNHEY, CDR2 SMNVEV, per germline (reference sequence). This CDR3 region has 15 residues. The CDR3 loop is CASSPSRVSNSPLHF. The CDR3 DNA follows: TGTGCCAGCAGTCCCTCAAGGGTTTCCAATTCACCCCTCCACTTT.

This clonotype was seen ten or more times. V and J are TRBV6-6 and TRBJ1-6; D uncertain. From germline, CDR1 is MNHNY and CDR2 SVGAGI (reference sequence). Trimming stripped 4 bases from V and 10 bases from J, with 14 bases between. CDR3 length: 14 residues. The CDR3 is CASSSPSSGSPLHF. The CDR3, as DNA: TGTGCCAGCAGTTCTCCCTCCTCGGGCTCACCCCTCCACTTT.

Only a few counts were recorded for this clonotype. The gene calls are TRBV7-3 and TRBJ1-1, with no clear D. CDR3 length: 16 amino acids. CDR1 and CDR2 from the germline V gene are SGHTA and FQGTGA. Trimming left V 2 bases short and J 0 bases short, with 13 bases between. CDR3 region: CASSLGVGRMNTEAFF. The CDR3 region has the DNA TGTGCCAGCAGCTTAGGTGTCGGGCGGATGAACACTGAAGCTTTCTTT.

Many counts were recorded for this clonotype. This sequence joins TRBV7-2 and TRBJ2-1; 9 bases map to TRBD2. The CDR3 contains 17 residues. The J segment lost 8 bases and the V segment lost 1 base, leaving 12 bases of the junction unmatched. Germline assignment: CDR1 SGHTA and CDR2 FQGNSA. The CDR3 DNA follows: TGTGCCAGCAGCTTAGTGCCCTCCGGGACTAGCCTTCATGAGCAGTTCTTC. This gives the protein CASSLVPSGTSLHEQFF.

With regard to this clonotype: A read error may explain this, as a much larger clone is one base away. The chain employs TRBV12-3 or TRBV12-4 and TRBJ2-3; 8 nucleotides line up with TRBD1. CDR3 length: 14 amino acids. The CDR3 here is CTSRDRGGTDTQYF. Written as DNA, the CDR3 is TGTACCAGCAGAGACAGGGGAGGCACAGATACGCAGTATTTT.

This clonotype was counted many times. The J gene is TRBJ2-7, the V gene TRBV4-2; no clear D. This CDR3 has 13 amino acids. Germline V CDR1 and CDR2: LGHNA, YNFKEQ. The germline V and J ends were trimmed by 0 bases and 2 bases, with 5 bases remaining between them. The CDR3 protein is CASSQDGAYEQYF. In DNA form, the CDR3 reads TGTGCCAGCAGCCAAGATGGTGCCTACGAGCAGTACTTC.

This clonotype was seen at least ten times. The chain couples TRBV4-1 to TRBJ2-1; tentatively, D is TRBD2 (5 bases). Germline values: CDR1 MGHRA, CDR2 YSYEKL. CDR3 length equals 14 residues. V shed 3 bases and J shed 4 bases, with 10 bases lying between them. The CDR3 protein is CASSHPTSYNEQFF. DNA of the CDR3: TGCGCCAGCAGCCACCCTACTAGTTACAATGAGCAGTTCTTC.

The chain combines TRBV27 with TRBJ2-7; weak D call: TRBD2 (6 bases). The CDR3 totals 14 residues. Trimming left V 3 bases short and J 1 base short, with 10 bases between. Looked up from germline, CDR1 is MNHEY and CDR2 is SMNVEV (reference sequence). In DNA, the CDR3 is TGTGCCAGCAGTTTTAGAGGGACTTCCTACGAGCAGTACTTC. Protein sequence: CASSFRGTSYEQYF.

This clonotype was found many times. The chain has TRBV7-9 and TRBJ1-2; 7 positions agree with TRBD1. Germline CDR1 SEHNR, CDR2 FQNEAQ (reference sequence). V lost 2 bases and J lost 8; bases outside the gene matches: 8. The CDR3 sequence is 14 residues long. Here the CDR3 DNA reads TGTGCCAGCAGCTTAAATGCACAGGGGAACGGCTACACCTTC. Its protein product is CASSLNAQGNGYTF.

There are many counts of this clonotype. This rearrangement joins TRBV19 to TRBJ2-1; TRBD2 aligns across 10 bases. CDR3 size: 16 residues. Germline V gives CDR1 LNHDA, CDR2 SQIVND (reference sequence). Unmatched junction bases numbered 5, after V lost 5 bases and J lost 1 base. The CDR3 DNA reads TGTGCCAGTAGTGCCCTAGCGGGAGTATCCTACAATGAGCAGTTCTTC. Amino acids: CASSALAGVSYNEQFF. The entire variable domain, with the rest obtained from reference TRBV19 and TRBJ2-1, is as follows: DGGITQSPKYLFRKEGQNVTLSCEQNLNHDAMYWYRQDPGQGLRLIYYSQIVNDFQKGDIAEGYSVSREKKESFPLTVTSAQKNPTAFYLCASSALAGVSYNEQFFGPGTRLTVL.

By frequency in the sample, this clonotype is medium-sized (0.01 to 0.1%). The rearrangement uses TRBV6-2 or TRBV6-3 and TRBJ2-6, with 8 nucleotides matching TRBD1. The CDR3 is 18 residues long. The trim removed 7 bases at V and 2 bases at J, leaving 13 bases unmatched. Germline lookup yields CDR1 MNHEY and CDR2 SVGEGT. The CDR3 DNA follows: TGTGCCAGCACCGCAGGGGGCCGAAATTACCCTGGGGCCAACGTCCTGACTTTC. This gives the protein CASTAGGRNYPGANVLTF.

This clonotype has a handful of counts. V is TRBV20-1 and J is TRBJ2-7, with a possible D match to TRBD1 (5 bases). The V and J ends lost 0 bases and 1 base respectively, with 10 bases between them. From germline, CDR1 is DFQATT and CDR2 SNEGSKA (reference sequence). The CDR3 totals 14 residues. CDR3 amino acids: CSARDQGLSYEQYF. DNA for the CDR3: TGCAGTGCTAGAGACCAGGGTTTGTCCTACGAGCAGTACTTC.

This clonotype was observed at least ten times. V and J are TRBV7-9 and TRBJ1-1, with D unclear. Trimming cost V 1 base and J 7 bases, with 10 bases left between them. The CDR3 spans 13 residues. The germline gives CDR1 SEHNR, CDR2 FQNEAQ (reference sequence). In nucleotides, the CDR3 is TGTGCCAGCAGCTTAGTGTCCGCGATTGAAGCTTTCTTT. As protein: CASSLVSAIEAFF.

At least ten counts were recorded for this clonotype. The chain combines TRBV29-1 with TRBJ2-7; D is possibly TRBD2 (6 bases). The CDR3 sequence is 14 residues long. CDR1 and CDR2 (germline): SQVTM, ANQGSEA. V shed 7 bases and J shed 7 bases, with 23 bases lying between them. The CDR3 DNA is TGCAGCGCGACCGGCGGGACCACCTTTTTGGAGCAGTACTTC. Encoded protein: CSATGGTTFLEQYF.

This clonotype was observed many times. The gene calls are TRBV24-1 and TRBJ1-5, with no clear D. V shed 5 bases and J shed 3 bases, with 7 bases lying between them. In germline, CDR1 is KGHDR, CDR2 SFDVKD. The CDR3 extends over 13 amino acids. CDR3 in amino acids: CATSANLNQPQHF. DNA of the CDR3: TGTGCCACCAGTGCCAATCTCAATCAGCCCCAGCATTTT.

Worth noting for this clonotype: The germline gene is not matched at one end of the junction; a read error may be the cause. The gene calls are TRBV6-5 and TRBJ1-1, with a weak D call TRBD1 (6 bases). The CDR3 consists of 14 residues. Germline assignment: CDR1 MNHEY and CDR2 SVGAGI. CDR3 DNA sequence: TGTGTCAGCAGCTACGGGGGGGCTATCACTGAAGCTTTCTTT. Translation gives CVSSYGGAITEAFF.

This clonotype was counted ten times or more. The chain links TRBV7-9 to TRBJ1-4, with 8 bases that match TRBD1. V shed 5 bases, J shed 7 bases, and the junction held 15 bases outside the gene matches. The CDR3 is 17 residues long. Germline V CDR1 and CDR2: SEHNR, FQNEAQ (reference sequence). The CDR3 spells CASSRRAGGQAAEKLFF. CDR3 DNA sequence: TGTGCCAGCAGCCGACGAGCAGGGGGCCAAGCTGCTGAAAAACTGTTTTTT.

The V and J genes are TRBV19 and TRBJ2-3; D possibly corresponds to TRBD1 (5 bases). CDR1 LNHDA and CDR2 SQIVND come from the germline V gene (reference sequence). Trimming left V 4 bases short and J 0 bases short, with 11 bases between. The CDR3 is 15 residues long. CDR3 DNA: TGTGCCAGTAGTACCACAGGAGCTAGCACAGATACGCAGTATTTT. This encodes CASSTTGASTDTQYF.

This clonotype was seen only a few times. A much larger clone differs by one base, so this may be a read error. The chain recombines TRBV4-3 with TRBJ2-3; 9 positions agree with TRBD2. The CDR3 has 16 residues. Germline V gene data show CDR1 as LGHNA and CDR2 as YSLEER. In DNA form, the CDR3 reads TGCGCCGGCAGCCAAGCGGGGGGCCGCGGCACAGATACGCAGTATTTT. Translation: CAGSQAGGRGTDTQYF.